The T cell receptor beta chain under discussion was sequenced for a study of blood T cell repertoires in COVID-19. Across the study: The cDNA or gDNA used as material had been derived from T cells, B-cell-depleted T cells, or PBMCs.

Only one count was recorded for this clone. The study drew participants aged about 18 to 89 years from 20 to 30 US areas. This CDR3 has 14 amino acids. The junction had 8 bases not matched to a gene; V was cut back by 8 bases and J by 2 bases. Per the germline V gene, CDR1 is MNHEY and CDR2 is SMNVEV (reference sequence). Authors' analysis steps: Amplification with reference gene primers provided the estimates of nucleated cell counts. Data came from immunoSEQ multiplex PCR; TCRdb stores just in-frame clones and leaves some out. V and J calls and clone size are those listed in that table; D and trimming were worked out from the DNA. The sample includes under 200,000 clones, about 91% of them seen just once.

The chain joins TRBV27 to TRBJ2-7; 8 nucleotides agree with TRBD2. Sequenced input: PBMCs or T cells enriched from blood (not recorded which). This receptor was obtained from a woman under 30 who had recovered from COVID-19. CDR3: CASVKAGAPYEQYF. DNA of the CDR3: TGTGCCAGCGTCAAAGCGGGAGCCCCCTACGAGCAGTACTTC.